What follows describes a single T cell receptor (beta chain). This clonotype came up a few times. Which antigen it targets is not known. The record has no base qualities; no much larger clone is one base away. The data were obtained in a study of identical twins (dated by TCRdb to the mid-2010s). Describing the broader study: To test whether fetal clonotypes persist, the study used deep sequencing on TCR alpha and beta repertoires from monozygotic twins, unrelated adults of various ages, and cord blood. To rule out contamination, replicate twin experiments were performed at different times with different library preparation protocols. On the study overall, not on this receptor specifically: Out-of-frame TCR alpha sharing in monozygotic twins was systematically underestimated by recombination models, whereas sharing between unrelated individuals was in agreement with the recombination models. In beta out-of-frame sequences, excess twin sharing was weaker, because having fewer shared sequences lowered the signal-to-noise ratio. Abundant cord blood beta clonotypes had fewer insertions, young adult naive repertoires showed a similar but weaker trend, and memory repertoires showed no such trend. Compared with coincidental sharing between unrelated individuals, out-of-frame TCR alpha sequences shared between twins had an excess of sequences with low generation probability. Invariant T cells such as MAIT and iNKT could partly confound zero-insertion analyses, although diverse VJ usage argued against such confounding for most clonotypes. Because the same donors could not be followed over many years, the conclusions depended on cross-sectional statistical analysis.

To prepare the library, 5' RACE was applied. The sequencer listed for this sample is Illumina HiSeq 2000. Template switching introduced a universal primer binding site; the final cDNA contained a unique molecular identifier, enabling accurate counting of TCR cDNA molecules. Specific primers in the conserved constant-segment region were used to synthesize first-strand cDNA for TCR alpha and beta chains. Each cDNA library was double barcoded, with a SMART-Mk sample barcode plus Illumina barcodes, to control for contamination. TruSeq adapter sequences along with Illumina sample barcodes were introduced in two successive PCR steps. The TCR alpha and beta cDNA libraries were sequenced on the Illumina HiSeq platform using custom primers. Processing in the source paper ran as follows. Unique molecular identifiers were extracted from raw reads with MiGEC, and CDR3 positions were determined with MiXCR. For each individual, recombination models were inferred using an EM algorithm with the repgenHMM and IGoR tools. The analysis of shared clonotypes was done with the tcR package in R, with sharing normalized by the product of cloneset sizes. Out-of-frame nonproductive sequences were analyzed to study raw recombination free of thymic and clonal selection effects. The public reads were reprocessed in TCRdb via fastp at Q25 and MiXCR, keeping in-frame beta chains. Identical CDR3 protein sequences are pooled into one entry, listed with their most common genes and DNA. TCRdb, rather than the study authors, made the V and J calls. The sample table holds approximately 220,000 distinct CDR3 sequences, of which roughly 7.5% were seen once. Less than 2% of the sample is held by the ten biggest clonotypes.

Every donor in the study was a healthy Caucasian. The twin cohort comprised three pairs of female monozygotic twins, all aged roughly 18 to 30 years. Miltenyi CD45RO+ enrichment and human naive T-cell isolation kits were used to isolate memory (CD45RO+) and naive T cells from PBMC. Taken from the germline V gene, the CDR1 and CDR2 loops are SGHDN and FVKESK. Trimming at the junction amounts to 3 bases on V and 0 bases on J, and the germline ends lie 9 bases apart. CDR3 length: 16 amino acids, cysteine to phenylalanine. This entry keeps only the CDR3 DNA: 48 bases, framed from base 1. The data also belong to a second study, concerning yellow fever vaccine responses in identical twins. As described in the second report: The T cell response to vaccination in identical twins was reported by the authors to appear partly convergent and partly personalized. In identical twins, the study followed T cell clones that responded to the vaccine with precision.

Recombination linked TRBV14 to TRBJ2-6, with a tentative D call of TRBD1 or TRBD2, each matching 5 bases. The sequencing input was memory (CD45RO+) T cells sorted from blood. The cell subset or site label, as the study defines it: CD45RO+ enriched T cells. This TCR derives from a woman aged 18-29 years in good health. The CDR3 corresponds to CASSQWGNSGANVLTF. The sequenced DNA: TGTGCCAGCAGCCAGTGGGGGAACTCTGGGGCCAACGTCCTGACTTTC.